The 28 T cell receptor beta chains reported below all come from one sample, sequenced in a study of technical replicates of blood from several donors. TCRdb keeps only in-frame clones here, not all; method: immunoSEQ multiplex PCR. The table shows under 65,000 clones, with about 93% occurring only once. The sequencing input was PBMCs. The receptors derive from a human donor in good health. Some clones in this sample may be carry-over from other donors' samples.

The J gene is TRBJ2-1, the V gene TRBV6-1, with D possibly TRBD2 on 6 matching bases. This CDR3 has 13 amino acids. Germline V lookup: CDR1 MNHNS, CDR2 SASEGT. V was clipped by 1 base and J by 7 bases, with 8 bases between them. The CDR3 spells CASSEDRGNEQFF. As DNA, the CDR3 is TGTGCCAGCAGTGAAGACCGGGGGAATGAGCAGTTCTTC.

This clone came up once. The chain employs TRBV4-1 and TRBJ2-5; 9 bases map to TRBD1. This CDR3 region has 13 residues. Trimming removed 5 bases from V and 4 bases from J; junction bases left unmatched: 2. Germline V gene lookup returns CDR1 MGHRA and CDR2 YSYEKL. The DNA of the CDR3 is TGCGCCAGCAGCTTGACAGGGGGAGAGACCCAGTACTTC. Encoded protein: CASSLTGGETQYF.

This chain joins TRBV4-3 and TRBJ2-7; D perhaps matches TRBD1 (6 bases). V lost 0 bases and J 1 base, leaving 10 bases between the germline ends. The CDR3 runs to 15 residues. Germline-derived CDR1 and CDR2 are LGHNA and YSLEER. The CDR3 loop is CASSQDWTASYEQYF. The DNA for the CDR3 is TGCGCCAGCAGCCAAGACTGGACAGCTTCCTACGAGCAGTACTTC.

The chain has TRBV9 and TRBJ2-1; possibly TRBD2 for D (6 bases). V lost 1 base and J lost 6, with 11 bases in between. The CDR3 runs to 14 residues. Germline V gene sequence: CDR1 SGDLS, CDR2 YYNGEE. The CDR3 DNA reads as TGTGCCAGCAGCGTATATCGGGAGTTCAATGAGCAGTTCTTC. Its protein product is CASSVYREFNEQFF.

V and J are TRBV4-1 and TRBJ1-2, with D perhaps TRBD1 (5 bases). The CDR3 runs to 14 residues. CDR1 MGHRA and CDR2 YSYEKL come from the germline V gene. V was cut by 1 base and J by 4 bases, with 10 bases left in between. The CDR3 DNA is TGCGCCAGCAGCCAAGGGGCAGGGCTCTATGGCTACACCTTC. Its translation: CASSQGAGLYGYTF.

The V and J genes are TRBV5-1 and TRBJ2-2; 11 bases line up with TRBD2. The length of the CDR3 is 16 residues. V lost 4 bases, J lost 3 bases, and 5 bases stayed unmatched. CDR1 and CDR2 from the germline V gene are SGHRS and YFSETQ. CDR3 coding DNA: TGCGCCAGCAGCCCTACTAGCGGGGGTTACACCGGGGAGCTGTTTTTT. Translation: CASSPTSGGYTGELFF.

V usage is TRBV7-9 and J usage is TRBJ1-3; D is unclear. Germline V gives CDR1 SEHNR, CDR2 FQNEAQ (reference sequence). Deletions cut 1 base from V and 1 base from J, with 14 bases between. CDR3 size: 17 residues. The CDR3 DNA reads TGTGCCAGCAGCTTAGGAAGGCTCCTCGGGTCTGGAAACACCATATATTTT. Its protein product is CASSLGRLLGSGNTIYF.

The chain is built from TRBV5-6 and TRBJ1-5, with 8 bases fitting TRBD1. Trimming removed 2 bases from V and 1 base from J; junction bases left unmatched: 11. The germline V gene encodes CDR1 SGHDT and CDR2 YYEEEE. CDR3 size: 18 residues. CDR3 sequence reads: CASSFMSRGRRSNQPQHF. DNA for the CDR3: TGTGCCAGCAGCTTTATGTCCAGGGGGCGTCGGAGCAATCAGCCCCAGCATTTT.

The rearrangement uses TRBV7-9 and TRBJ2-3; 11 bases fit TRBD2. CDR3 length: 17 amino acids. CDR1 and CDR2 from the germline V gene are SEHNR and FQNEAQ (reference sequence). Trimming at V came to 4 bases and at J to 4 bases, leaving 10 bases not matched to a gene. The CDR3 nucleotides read TGTGCCAGCAGCTCAAGCCTGACTAGCGGGATGTCAGATACGCAGTATTTT. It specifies CASSSSLTSGMSDTQYF.

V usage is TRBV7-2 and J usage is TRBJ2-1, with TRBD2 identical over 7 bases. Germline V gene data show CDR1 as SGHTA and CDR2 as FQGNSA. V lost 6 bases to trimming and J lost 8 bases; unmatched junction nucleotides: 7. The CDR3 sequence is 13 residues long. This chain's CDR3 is CASSGLGSDEQFF. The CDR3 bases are TGTGCCAGCAGTGGACTAGGATCCGATGAGCAGTTCTTC.

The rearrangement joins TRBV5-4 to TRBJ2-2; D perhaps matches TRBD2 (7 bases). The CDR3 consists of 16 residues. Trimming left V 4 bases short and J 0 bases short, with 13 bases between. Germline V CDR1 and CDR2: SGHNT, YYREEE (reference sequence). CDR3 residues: CASSPVGGPNTGELFF. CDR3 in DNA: TGTGCCAGCAGCCCAGTGGGGGGGCCGAACACCGGGGAGCTGTTTTTT.

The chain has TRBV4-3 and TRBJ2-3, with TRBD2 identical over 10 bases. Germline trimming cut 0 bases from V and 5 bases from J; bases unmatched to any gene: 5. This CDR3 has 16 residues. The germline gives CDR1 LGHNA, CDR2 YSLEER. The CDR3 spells CASSQESGRAGDTQYF. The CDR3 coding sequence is TGCGCCAGCAGCCAAGAGAGCGGGAGGGCCGGAGATACGCAGTATTTT.

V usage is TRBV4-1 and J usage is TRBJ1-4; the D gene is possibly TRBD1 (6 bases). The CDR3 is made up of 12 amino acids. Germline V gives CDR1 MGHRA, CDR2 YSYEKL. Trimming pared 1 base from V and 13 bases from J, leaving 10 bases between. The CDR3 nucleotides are TGCGCCAGCAGCCAAGCAGGGGTAGGACTGTTTTTT. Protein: CASSQAGVGLFF.

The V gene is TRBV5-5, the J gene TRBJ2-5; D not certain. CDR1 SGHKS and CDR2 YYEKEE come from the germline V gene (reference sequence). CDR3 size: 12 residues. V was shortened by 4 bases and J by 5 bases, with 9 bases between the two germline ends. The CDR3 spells CASSLQRETQYF. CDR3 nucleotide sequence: TGTGCCAGCAGCCTGCAGAGGGAGACCCAGTACTTC. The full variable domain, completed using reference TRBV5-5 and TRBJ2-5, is DAGVTQSPTHLIKTRGQQVTLRCSPISGHKSVSWYQQVLGQGPQFIFQYYEKEERGRGNFPDRFSARQFPNYSSELNVNALLLGDSALYLCASSLQRETQYFGPGTRLLVL.

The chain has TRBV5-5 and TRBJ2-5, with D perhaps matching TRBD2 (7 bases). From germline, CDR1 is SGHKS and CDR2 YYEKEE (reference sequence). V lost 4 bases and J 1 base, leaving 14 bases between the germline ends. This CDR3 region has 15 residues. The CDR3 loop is CASSRRGGGQETQYF. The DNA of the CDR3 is TGTGCCAGCAGCCGGAGGGGAGGGGGCCAAGAGACCCAGTACTTC.

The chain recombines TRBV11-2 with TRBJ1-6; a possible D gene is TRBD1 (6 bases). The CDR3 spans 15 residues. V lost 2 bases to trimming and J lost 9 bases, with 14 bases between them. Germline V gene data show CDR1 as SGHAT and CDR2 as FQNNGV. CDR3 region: CASSLFGTLSSPLHF. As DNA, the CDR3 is TGTGCCAGCAGCTTATTTGGGACACTTAGTTCACCCCTCCACTTT.

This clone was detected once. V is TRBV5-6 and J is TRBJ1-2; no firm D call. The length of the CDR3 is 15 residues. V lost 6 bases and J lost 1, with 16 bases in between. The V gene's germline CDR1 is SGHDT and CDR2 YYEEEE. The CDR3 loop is CASNLRGSVNYGYTF. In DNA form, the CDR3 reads TGTGCCAGCAACCTAAGAGGATCGGTTAACTATGGCTACACCTTC.

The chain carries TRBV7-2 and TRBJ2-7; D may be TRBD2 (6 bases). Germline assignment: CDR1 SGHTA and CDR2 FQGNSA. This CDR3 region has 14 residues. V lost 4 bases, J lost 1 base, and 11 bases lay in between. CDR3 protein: CASSYSGTSYEQYF. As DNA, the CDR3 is TGTGCCAGCAGCTACTCCGGGACTTCCTACGAGCAGTACTTC.

For the CDR3, the DNA is TGTGCCAGTAGTACTTCCGGGGGACGGACTGAAGCTTTCTTT. Translated, it gives CASSTSGGRTEAFF. The chain combines TRBV19 with TRBJ1-1, with a weak D call TRBD1 (5 bases). CDR1 is LNHDA, CDR2 SQIVND, per germline (reference sequence). The V and J ends lost 4 bases and 5 bases respectively, with 14 bases between them. The CDR3 is 14 amino acids.

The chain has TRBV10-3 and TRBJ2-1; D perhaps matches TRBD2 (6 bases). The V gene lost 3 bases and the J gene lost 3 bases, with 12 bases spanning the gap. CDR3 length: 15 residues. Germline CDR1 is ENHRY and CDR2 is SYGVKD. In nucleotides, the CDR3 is TGTGCCATCAGTGAAAGGACTATCAACTACAATGAGCAGTTCTTC. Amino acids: CAISERTINYNEQFF.

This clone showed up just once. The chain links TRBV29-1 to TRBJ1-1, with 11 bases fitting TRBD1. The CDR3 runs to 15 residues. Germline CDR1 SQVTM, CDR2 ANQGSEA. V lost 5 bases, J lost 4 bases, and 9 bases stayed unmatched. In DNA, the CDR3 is TGCAGCGTTTCAGGGACAGGGGGTAAGATCACTGAAGCTTTCTTT. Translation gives CSVSGTGGKITEAFF.

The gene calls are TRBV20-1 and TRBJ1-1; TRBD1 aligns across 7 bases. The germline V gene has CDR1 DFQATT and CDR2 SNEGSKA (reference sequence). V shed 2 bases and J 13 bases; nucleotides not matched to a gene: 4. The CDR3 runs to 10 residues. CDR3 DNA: TGCAGTGCTAGATCAGGGGGACTTTTCTTT. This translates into CSARSGGLFF.

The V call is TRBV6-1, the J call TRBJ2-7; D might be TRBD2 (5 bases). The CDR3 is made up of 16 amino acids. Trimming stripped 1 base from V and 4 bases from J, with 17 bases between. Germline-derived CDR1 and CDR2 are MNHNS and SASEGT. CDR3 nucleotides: TGTGCCAGCAGTGAAGGTTTGGTACAATCGGGGTACGAGCAGTACTTC. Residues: CASSEGLVQSGYEQYF.

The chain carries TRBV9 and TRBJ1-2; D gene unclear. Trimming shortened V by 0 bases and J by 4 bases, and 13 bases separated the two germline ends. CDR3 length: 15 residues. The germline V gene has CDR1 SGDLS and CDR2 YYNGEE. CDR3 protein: CASSVGSGGSYGYTF. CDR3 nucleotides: TGTGCCAGCAGCGTAGGATCAGGTGGGAGCTATGGCTACACCTTC.

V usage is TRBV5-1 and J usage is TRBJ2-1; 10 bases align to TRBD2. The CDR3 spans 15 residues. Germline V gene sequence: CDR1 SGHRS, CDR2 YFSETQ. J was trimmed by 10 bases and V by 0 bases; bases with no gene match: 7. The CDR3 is CASSLAVSGGPEQFF. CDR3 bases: TGCGCCAGCAGCTTGGCGGTTAGCGGGGGGCCCGAGCAGTTCTTC. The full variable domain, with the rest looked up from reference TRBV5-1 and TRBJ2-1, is KAGVTQTPRYLIKTRGQQVTLSCSPISGHRSVSWYQQTPGQGLQFLFEYFSETQRNKGNFPGRFSGRQFSNSRSEMNVSTLELGDSALYLCASSLAVSGGPEQFFGPGTRLTVL.

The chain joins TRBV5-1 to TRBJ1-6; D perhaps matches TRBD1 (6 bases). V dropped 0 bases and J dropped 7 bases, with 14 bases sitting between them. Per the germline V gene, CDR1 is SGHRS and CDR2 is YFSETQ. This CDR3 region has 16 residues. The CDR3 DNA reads TGCGCCAGCAGCTTGGGGGGAAAACAGGGAAATTCACCCCTCCACTTT. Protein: CASSLGGKQGNSPLHF.

CDR3 sequence (DNA): TGTGCCAGCAGAGGGGGATGGGGAAGCACTGAAGCTTTCTTT. Its protein product is CASRGGWGSTEAFF. The chain links TRBV6-5 to TRBJ1-1; maybe TRBD1 (6 bases). V lost 6 bases and J lost 4, with 15 bases in between. CDR1 and CDR2 (germline): MNHEY, SVGAGI. This CDR3 is built from 14 residues.

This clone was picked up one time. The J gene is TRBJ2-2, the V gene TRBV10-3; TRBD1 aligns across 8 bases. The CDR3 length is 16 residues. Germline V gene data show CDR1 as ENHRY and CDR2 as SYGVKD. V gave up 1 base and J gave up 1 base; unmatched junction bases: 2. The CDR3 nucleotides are TGTGCCATCAGTGAGTTAGGGACAGGGAACACCGGGGAGCTGTTTTTT. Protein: CAISELGTGNTGELFF.